One sample yielded the 9 T cell receptor beta chains listed below, sequenced in a study of blood T cell repertoires in COVID-19. Profiled with immunoSEQ multiplex PCR; TCRdb holds only in-frame clones, not every one. The repertoire holds roughly 49,000 clones, with roughly nine tenths as singletons. The sample was peripheral blood. The receptor source for this set is a human donor in a cohort sampled during active COVID-19.

The chain joins TRBV5-1 to TRBJ1-1; D may be TRBD1 (5 bases). The germline V and J ends were trimmed by 2 bases and 1 base, with 15 bases remaining between them. The germline gives CDR1 SGHRS, CDR2 YFSETQ. The CDR3 is made up of 16 amino acids. CDR3 residues: CASSLGPGISNTEAFF. The CDR3 DNA reads TGCGCCAGCAGCTTAGGGCCAGGGATATCGAACACTGAAGCTTTCTTT. The full variable domain, its missing parts supplied by reference TRBV5-1 and TRBJ1-1, is KAGVTQTPRYLIKTRGQQVTLSCSPISGHRSVSWYQQTPGQGLQFLFEYFSETQRNKGNFPGRFSGRQFSNSRSEMNVSTLELGDSALYLCASSLGPGISNTEAFFGQGTRLTVV.

The J gene is TRBJ2-2, the V gene TRBV19; 14 nucleotides line up with TRBD2. CDR3 length equals 18 residues. Germline V CDR1 and CDR2: LNHDA, SQIVND (reference sequence). The V gene end was trimmed by 3 bases and the J gene end by 2 bases; junction bases not matched to a gene: 5. Here the CDR3 DNA reads TGTGCCAGTAGTATCTCGACTAGCGGGGGGGCTAACACCGGGGAGCTGTTTTTT. It translates to CASSISTSGGANTGELFF.

This clone appeared once. This chain connects TRBV11-2 to TRBJ2-2, with 13 bases that match TRBD2. This CDR3 contains 16 residues. V dropped 4 bases and J dropped 1; count of bases not matched to a gene: 0. From germline, CDR1 is SGHAT and CDR2 FQNNGV. The CDR3: CASSWTSGRNTGELFF. The CDR3 nucleotides are TGTGCCAGCAGCTGGACTAGCGGGAGGAACACCGGGGAGCTGTTTTTT.

The CDR3 region is CASSRTSGQVGYEQYV. The CDR3 DNA sequence: TGTGCCAGCAGCCGGACTAGCGGTCAGGTCGGGTACGAGCAGTACGTC. V and J are TRBV11-2 and TRBJ2-7; 10 nucleotides match TRBD2. This CDR3 is 16 amino acids long. The junction had 11 bases not matched to a gene; V was cut back by 5 bases and J by 4 bases. Germline lookup yields CDR1 SGHAT and CDR2 FQNNGV.

As concerns this clone: Other DNA sequences in the same sample also yield this CDR3. The rearrangement uses TRBV25-1 and TRBJ1-2; no clear D gene. The CDR3 has 13 residues. V was cut by 5 bases and J by 7 bases, with 14 bases left in between. Germline CDR1 MGHDK, CDR2 SYGVNS. CDR3 region: CASSPRGGSGYTF. Written as DNA, the CDR3 is TGTGCCAGCAGTCCCCGGGGAGGAAGTGGCTACACCTTC.

The rearrangement links TRBV19 to TRBJ1-4; 7 bases agree with TRBD1. CDR3 length: 17 residues. Germline lookup yields CDR1 LNHDA and CDR2 SQIVND (reference sequence). V shed 5 bases, J shed 1 base, and the junction held 10 bases outside the gene matches. The DNA of the CDR3 is TGTGCCAGTAGTGCCGTTCCAGGGACAGTAACTAATGAAAAACTGTTTTTT. Its protein is CASSAVPGTVTNEKLFF.

The chain uses TRBV19 and TRBJ2-1; TRBD2 aligns across 12 bases. The V segment lost 5 bases and the J segment 10 bases; nucleotides outside the gene matches: 9. This CDR3 contains 15 residues. Germline V gives CDR1 LNHDA, CDR2 SQIVND (reference sequence). In DNA form, the CDR3 reads TGTGCCAGTAGTCGGGCTAGCGGGGGGGCCAGGGAGCAGTTCTTC. The encoded protein is CASSRASGGAREQFF.

The genes are TRBV9 and TRBJ2-4; 11 positions match TRBD2. The trim removed 0 bases at V and 7 bases at J, leaving 6 bases unmatched. The CDR3 spans 16 residues. Germline CDR1 SGDLS, CDR2 YYNGEE. The CDR3 DNA reads TGTGCCAGCAGCGTAGGCCCTAGCGGGAGGTTGAACATTCAGTACTTC. Amino acids: CASSVGPSGRLNIQYF.

As DNA, the CDR3 is TGTGCCAGCTCCGGACAGCCTAGCAATCAGCCCCAGCATTTT. It is translated as CASSGQPSNQPQHF. J is TRBJ1-5 and V is TRBV18, with D perhaps TRBD1 (6 bases). Trimming removed 6 bases at V and 0 bases at J, with 9 bases between. Germline V CDR1 and CDR2: KGHSH, LQKENI. CDR3 length: 14 amino acids.